This record looks at one T cell receptor (beta chain) sequence and its context. This CDR3 is 13 amino acids long. J was trimmed by 3 bases and V by 3 bases; bases with no gene match: 5. Looked up from germline, CDR1 is DFQATT and CDR2 is SNEGSKA (reference sequence). Original processing notes: Scientists estimated how many nucleated cells there were by amplifying reference gene primers. This table comes from immunoSEQ multiplex PCR, and its TCRdb copy is limited to in-frame clones, with some not included. That table is the source of V, J and clone size, and D and trimming were worked out from the DNA. The profile shows around 100,000 clones, approximately 81% of them singletons. The data were taken from a study of blood T cell repertoires in COVID-19. In the study overall: Samples came from the United States, Italy and Spain, spanning acute and convalescent COVID-19. T cells, B-cell-depleted T cells, or PBMCs supplied cDNA or gDNA.

This clonotype was sampled from a human donor in a cohort sampled during active COVID-19. Sequencing was done on a sample of peripheral blood. This chain joins TRBV20-1 and TRBJ2-7; 7 bases align to TRBD1. Here the CDR3 reads CSASQGQFYEQYF. As DNA, the CDR3 is TGCAGTGCTAGTCAGGGACAGTTCTACGAGCAGTACTTC.